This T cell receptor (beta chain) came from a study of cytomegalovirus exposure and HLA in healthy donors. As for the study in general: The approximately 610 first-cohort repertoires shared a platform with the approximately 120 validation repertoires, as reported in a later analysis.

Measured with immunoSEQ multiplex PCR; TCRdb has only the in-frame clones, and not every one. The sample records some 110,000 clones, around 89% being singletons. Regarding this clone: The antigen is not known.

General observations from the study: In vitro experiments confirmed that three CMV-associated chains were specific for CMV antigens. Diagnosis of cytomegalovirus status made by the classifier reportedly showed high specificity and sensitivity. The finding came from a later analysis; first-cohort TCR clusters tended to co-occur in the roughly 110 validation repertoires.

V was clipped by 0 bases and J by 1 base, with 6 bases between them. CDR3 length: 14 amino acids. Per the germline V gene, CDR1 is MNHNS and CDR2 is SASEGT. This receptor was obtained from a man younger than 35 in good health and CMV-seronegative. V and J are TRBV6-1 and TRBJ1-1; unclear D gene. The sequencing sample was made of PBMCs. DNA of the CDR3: TGTGCCAGCAGTGAAGCTATAGAGAACACTGAAGCTTTCTTT. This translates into CASSEAIENTEAFF.